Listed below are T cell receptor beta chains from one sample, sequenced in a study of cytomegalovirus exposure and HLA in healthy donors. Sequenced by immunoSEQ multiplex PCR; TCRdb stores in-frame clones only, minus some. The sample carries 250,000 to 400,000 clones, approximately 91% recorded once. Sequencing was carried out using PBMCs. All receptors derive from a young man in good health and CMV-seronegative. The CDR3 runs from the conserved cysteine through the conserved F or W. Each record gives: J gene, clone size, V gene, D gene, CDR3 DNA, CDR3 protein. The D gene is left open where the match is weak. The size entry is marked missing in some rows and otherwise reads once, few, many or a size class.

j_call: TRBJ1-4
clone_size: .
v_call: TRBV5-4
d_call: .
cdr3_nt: TGTGCCAGCAGCCGGGATACAGGGCGTAGGAGTGAAAAACTGTTTTTT
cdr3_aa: CASSRDTGRRSEKLFF

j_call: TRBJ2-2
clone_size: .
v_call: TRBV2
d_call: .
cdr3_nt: TGTGCCAGCAGTGCCGGCAGGGGCAAAACCGGGGAGCTGTTTTTT
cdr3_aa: CASSAGRGKTGELFF

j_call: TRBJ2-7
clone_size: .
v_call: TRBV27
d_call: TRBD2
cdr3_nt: TGTGCCAGCAGTTTGGGGGGGTTGTACGAGCAGTACTTC
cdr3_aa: CASSLGGLYEQYF

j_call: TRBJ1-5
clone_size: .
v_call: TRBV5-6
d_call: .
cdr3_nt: TGTGCCAGCAGCCCCTCGGGCGGGACTAGCAATCAGCCCCAGCATTTT
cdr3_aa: CASSPSGGTSNQPQHF

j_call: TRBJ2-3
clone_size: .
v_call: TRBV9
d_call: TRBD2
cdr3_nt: TGTGCCAGCAGCACCCGCGGGGGGGCATCCGCAGATACGCAGTATTTT
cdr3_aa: CASSTRGGASADTQYF

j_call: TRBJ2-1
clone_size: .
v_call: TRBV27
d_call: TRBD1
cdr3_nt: TGTGCCAGCAGCACCGGACAGGGGACCTACAATGAGCAGTTCTTC
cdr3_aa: CASSTGQGTYNEQFF

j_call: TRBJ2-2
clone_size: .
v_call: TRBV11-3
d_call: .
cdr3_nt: TGTGCCAGCAGCTTAAGGGGGTTCGACACCGGGGAGCTGTTTTTT
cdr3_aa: CASSLRGFDTGELFF

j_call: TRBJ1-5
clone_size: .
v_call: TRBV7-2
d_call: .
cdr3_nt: TGTGCCACCGGGACACGCGGCAATCAGCCCCAGCATTTT
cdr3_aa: CATGTRGNQPQHF

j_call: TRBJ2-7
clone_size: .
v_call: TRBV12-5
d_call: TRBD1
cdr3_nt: TGTGCTAGTGGCGCGCTGACAGGGGGCAATCACGAGCAGTACTTC
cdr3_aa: CASGALTGGNHEQYF

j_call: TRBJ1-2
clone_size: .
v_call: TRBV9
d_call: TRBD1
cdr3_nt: TGTGCCAGCAGCGCAGAGAGGACGACAGGGGTGGGTGGCTACACCTTC
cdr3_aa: CASSAERTTGVGGYTF

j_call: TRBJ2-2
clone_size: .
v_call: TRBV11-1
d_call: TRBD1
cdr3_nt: TGTGCCAGCAGCACGGGGGACAGGGGGGCTGGGGAGCTGTTTTTT
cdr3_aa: CASSTGDRGAGELFF

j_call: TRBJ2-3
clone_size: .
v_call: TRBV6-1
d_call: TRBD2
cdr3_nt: TGTGCCAGCAGTGCGGGTCTAGCGGGGGGCACAGATACGCAGTATTTT
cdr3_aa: CASSAGLAGGTDTQYF

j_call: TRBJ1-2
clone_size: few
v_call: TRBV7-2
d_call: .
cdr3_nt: TGTGCCAGCAGCTTCGATCCGGCAGGGGACAACTATGGCTACACCTTC
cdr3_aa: CASSFDPAGDNYGYTF

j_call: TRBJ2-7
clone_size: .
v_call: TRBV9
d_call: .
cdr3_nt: TGTGCCAGCAGCGTAGGGGCAGGGGCCTACGAGCAGTACTTC
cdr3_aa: CASSVGAGAYEQYF

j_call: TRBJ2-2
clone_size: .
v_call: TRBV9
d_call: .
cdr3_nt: TGTGCCAGCAGCGTAGGACTCCTGAACACCGGGGAGCTGTTTTTT
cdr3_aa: CASSVGLLNTGELFF

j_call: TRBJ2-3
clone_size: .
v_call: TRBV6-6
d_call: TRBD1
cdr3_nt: TGTGCCAGCAGTTACTTAAGGGGGCGAGATACGCAGTATTTT
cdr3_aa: CASSYLRGRDTQYF

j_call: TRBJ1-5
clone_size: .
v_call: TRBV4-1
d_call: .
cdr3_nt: TGCGCCAGCAGCAGGGAAGGGGCCCATAACAATCAGCCCCAGCATTTT
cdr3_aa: CASSREGAHNNQPQHF

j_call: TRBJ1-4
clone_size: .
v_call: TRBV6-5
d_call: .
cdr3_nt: TGTGCCAGCAGTTACTCGGGAGCAACTAATGAAAAACTGTTTTTT
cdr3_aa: CASSYSGATNEKLFF

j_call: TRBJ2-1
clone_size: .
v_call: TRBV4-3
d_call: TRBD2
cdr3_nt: TGCGCCAGCAGCCAAGAGGCTAGCGGGGGGCATAATGAGCAGTTCTTC
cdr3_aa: CASSQEASGGHNEQFF

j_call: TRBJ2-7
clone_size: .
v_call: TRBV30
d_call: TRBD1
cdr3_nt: TGTGCCTGGAGTCGACAGGGGGCTCTGTCCTACGAGCAGTACTTC
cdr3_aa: CAWSRQGALSYEQYF

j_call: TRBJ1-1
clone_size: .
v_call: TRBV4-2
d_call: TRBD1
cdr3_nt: TGTGCCAGCAGCCAAGAAAATCTCCGGACAGGGACCTTGAACACTGAAGCTTTCTTT
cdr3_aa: CASSQENLRTGTLNTEAFF

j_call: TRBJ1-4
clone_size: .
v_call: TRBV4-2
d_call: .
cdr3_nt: TGTGCCAGCAGCCAAGAACGGCAGGGGCGGGAAAAACTGTTTTTT
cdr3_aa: CASSQERQGREKLFF

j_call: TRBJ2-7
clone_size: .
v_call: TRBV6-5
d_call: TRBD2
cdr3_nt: TGTGCCAGCAGTTACGCGTCAGCGGGGGACTACGAGCAGTACTTC
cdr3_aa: CASSYASAGDYEQYF

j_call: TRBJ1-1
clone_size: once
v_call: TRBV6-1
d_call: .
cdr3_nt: TGTGCCAGCAGTGAAGCTAAGGGGACAATCCGTCTTCTTGCTTTCTTT
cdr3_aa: CASSEAKGTIRLLAFF

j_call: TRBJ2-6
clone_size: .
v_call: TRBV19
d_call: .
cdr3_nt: TGTGCCAGTAGTACAATCAGCTCTGGGGCCAACGTCCTGACTTTC
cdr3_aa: CASSTISSGANVLTF

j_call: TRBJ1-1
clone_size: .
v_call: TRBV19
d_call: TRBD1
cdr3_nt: TGTGCCAGTAGGGCAGGGGGTGCCACTGAAGCTTTCTTT
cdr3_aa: CASRAGGATEAFF

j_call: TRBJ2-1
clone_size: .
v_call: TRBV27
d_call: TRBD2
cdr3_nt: TGTGCCAGCAGTCCTCTTAGCGGGAGTAACAATGAGCAGTTCTTC
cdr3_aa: CASSPLSGSNNEQFF

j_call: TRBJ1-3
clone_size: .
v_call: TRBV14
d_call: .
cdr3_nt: TGTGCCAGCAGCCCGACAAAAACACCTGGAAACACCATATATTTT
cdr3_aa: CASSPTKTPGNTIYF

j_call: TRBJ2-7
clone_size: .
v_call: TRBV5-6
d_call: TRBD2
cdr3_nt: TGTGCCAGCACCCTTCTGACGGGACTAGCGGGGGGTAGTCACGAGCAGTACTTC
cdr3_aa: CASTLLTGLAGGSHEQYF

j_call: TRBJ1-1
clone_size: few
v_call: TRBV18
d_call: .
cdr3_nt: TGTGCCAGCTCACCACCGAGGCGTTCAGTTAACACTGAAGCTTTCTTT
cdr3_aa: CASSPPRRSVNTEAFF

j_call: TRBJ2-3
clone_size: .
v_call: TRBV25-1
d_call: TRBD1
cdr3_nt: TGTGCCAGCAGTGCCCTGACAGGGGGTAGGACAGATACGCAGTATTTT
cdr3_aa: CASSALTGGRTDTQYF

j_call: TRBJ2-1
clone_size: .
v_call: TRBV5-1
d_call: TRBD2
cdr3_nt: TGCGCCAGCAGCCTGGGACTAGCGGCCTACTACAATGAGCAGTTCTTC
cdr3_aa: CASSLGLAAYYNEQFF

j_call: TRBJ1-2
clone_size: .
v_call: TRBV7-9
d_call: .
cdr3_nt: TGTGCCAGCAGCGGTATAGGGGAAAAAAACTATGGCTACACCTTC
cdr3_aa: CASSGIGEKNYGYTF

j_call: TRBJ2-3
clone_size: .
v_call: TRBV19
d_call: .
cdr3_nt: TGTGCCAGTAGTGACAGACCGACCAGTTCAGATACGCAGTATTTT
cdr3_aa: CASSDRPTSSDTQYF

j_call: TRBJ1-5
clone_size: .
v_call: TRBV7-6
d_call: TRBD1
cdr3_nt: TGTGCCAGCAGCTCGGGACAGACTAACAATCAGCCCCAGCATTTT
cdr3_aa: CASSSGQTNNQPQHF

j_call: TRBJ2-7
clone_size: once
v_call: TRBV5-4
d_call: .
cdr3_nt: TGTGCCAGCAGCCCTGGACAGGGAGGGATCTACGAGCAGTACTTC
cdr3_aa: CASSPGQGGIYEQYF

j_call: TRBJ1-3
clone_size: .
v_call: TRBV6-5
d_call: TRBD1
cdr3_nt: TGTGCCAGCAGAGGCGACAGGGGCTCTGGAAACACCATATATTTT
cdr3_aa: CASRGDRGSGNTIYF

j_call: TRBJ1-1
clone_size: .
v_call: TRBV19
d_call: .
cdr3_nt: TGTGCCAGTAGTATCCAGGGGTTTGGCACTGAAGCTTTCTTT
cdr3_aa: CASSIQGFGTEAFF